This T cell receptor beta chain stems from a study of Ad26.COV2.S vaccination and SARS-CoV-2 variants. Trimming pared 2 bases from V and 0 bases from J, leaving 8 bases between. Germline CDR1 MNHEY, CDR2 SVGEGT. The length of the CDR3 is 14 residues. As for treatment: roughly 18 received Ad26.COV2.S at low or high dose, single or two shots; 5 received placebo; per-sample allocation not given. The study sampled participants on day 63 after the first vaccine or placebo injection. Within Boston, the person who donated was an adult of 18-55 years. An Ad26 vector expressing Wuhan-strain SARS-CoV-2 spike constituted the vaccine. Findings and limits, study-wide: The authors reported substantial breadth in spike-specific CD8+ and CD4+ T cell responses after vaccination.

The method was immunoSEQ multiplex PCR; TCRdb's version includes in-frame clones alone and lacks a portion of them. The sample shows around 420,000 clones, around 89% of them seen only once. On this clone itself: Its antigen is as yet unknown.

Sequenced here: peripheral blood, sampled in a trial of Ad26.COV2.S vaccine versus placebo. The TCR sequence derives from a person aged 18-60 years who received the Ad26.COV2.S COVID-19 vaccine or a placebo. The chain carries TRBV6-2 or TRBV6-3 and TRBJ2-7; no clear D. The CDR3: CASSYVWGSYEQYF. The CDR3 nucleotides are TGTGCCAGCAGTTACGTATGGGGCTCCTACGAGCAGTACTTC.